These 27 T cell receptor beta chains originate from one sample sequenced in a study of immune heterogeneity within non-small cell lung tumors. The TCR beta CDR3 region underwent multiplex PCR amplification with 32 V and 13 J primers. Each CDR3 protein gets one entry after TCRdb re-called the multiplex PCR reads with MiXCR. The sample carries some 10,000 distinct CDR3 sequences, 25% to 30% recorded once. Genomic DNA extracted from bulk tumor tissue served as template. A total of roughly 620 ng was used per sample. Several biopsies were spaced far apart within each primary tumor and obtained as surgery took place. Surgery that was curative in intent was performed on patients with untreated, newly diagnosed non-small cell lung cancer. The sample comprised lung tumor tissue. These receptors were collected from a man aged 50 to 60 with non-small cell lung cancer.

The rearrangement joins TRBV4-2 to TRBJ1-1; D is possibly TRBD1 (6 bases). This CDR3 has 16 residues. The V and J ends lost 4 bases and 0 bases respectively, with 15 bases between them. CDR1 and CDR2 from the germline V gene are LGHNA and YNFKEQ. CDR3 protein: CASSPIRTEVNTEAFF. CDR3 nucleotide sequence: TGTGCCAGCAGCCCCATCCGGACAGAGGTGAACACTGAAGCTTTCTTT.

This clonotype has a handful of counts. The chain uses TRBV5-1 and TRBJ2-6, with 7 positions matching TRBD1. The CDR3 spans 17 residues. V lost 0 bases, J lost 2 bases, and 5 bases stayed unmatched. Germline V gives CDR1 SGHRS, CDR2 YFSETQ. The CDR3 loop is CASSLVGTEPGANVLTF. The DNA for the CDR3 is TGCGCCAGCAGCTTGGTCGGGACAGAGCCTGGGGCCAACGTCCTGACTTTC. Full variable domain (remainder filled in from reference TRBV5-1 and TRBJ2-6): KAGVTQTPRYLIKTRGQQVTLSCSPISGHRSVSWYQQTPGQGLQFLFEYFSETQRNKGNFPGRFSGRQFSNSRSEMNVSTLELGDSALYLCASSLVGTEPGANVLTFGAGSRLTVL.

This clonotype has at least ten counts. This chain uses TRBV20-1 with TRBJ1-1; 9 nucleotides agree with TRBD1. With V trimmed by 0 bases and J by 2 bases, 7 bases remained unmatched. Germline V gene data show CDR1 as DFQATT and CDR2 as SNEGSKA (reference sequence). The CDR3 spans 16 residues. The CDR3 DNA follows: TGCAGTGCTAGAGATCCCGGGACAGGGAGAAACACTGAAGCTTTCTTT. Amino acid sequence: CSARDPGTGRNTEAFF.

The chain employs TRBV27 and TRBJ2-3; TRBD2 matches at 10 bases. The germline gives CDR1 MNHEY, CDR2 SMNVEV (reference sequence). Germline trimming cut 5 bases from V and 8 bases from J; bases unmatched to any gene: 10. The CDR3 contains 15 residues. The CDR3 sequence is CASSQREGPSGTQYF. In nucleotides, the CDR3 is TGTGCCAGCAGTCAGCGGGAGGGTCCGTCCGGTACGCAGTATTTT.

This clonotype ranks as medium-sized. Here the CDR3 DNA reads TGTGCCTGTCAGTCCGAGGGCCAGTACGAGCAGTACTTC. Translation gives CACQSEGQYEQYF. The chain couples TRBV11-2 to TRBJ2-7, with TRBD2 as a possible D gene (5 bases). V shed 11 bases and J shed 4 bases, with 18 bases lying between them. This CDR3 spans 13 amino acids. CDR1 is SGHAT, CDR2 FQNNGV, per germline.

This clonotype was found many times. This chain links TRBV3-1 with TRBJ2-1; no definite D call. Trimming took 1 base from V and 2 from J, leaving 9 bases between them. The CDR3 consists of 15 residues. The germline V gene encodes CDR1 LGHDT and CDR2 YNNKEL (reference sequence). The CDR3 spells CASSQGALTYNEQFF. For the CDR3, the DNA is TGTGCCAGCAGCCAAGGGGCACTTACCTACAATGAGCAGTTCTTC.

This clonotype was counted a few times. This sequence joins TRBV6-5 and TRBJ2-5, with D maybe TRBD2 (6 bases). V lost 2 bases to trimming and J lost 3 bases, with 16 bases between them. Germline V gene lookup returns CDR1 MNHEY and CDR2 SVGAGI. There are 16 residues in the CDR3. CDR3 residues: CASSYRGAGGEETQYF. The CDR3 region has the DNA TGTGCCAGCAGTTACCGCGGTGCCGGGGGAGAAGAGACCCAGTACTTC.

In regard to this clonotype: This clone may be a read error of a much larger clone one base away. This chain uses TRBV29-1 with TRBJ2-1; D uncertain. Germline V gene sequence: CDR1 SQVTM, CDR2 ANQGSEA. The V gene lost 0 bases and the J gene lost 2 bases, with 14 bases spanning the gap. The CDR3 sequence is 16 residues long. The chain's CDR3 is CSVEDQDMKTYNEQFF. For the CDR3, the DNA is TGCAGCGTTGAAGATCAAGACATGAAAACCTACAATGAGCAGTTCTTC.

By proportion, this clonotype is medium-sized. The rearrangement uses TRBV20-1 and TRBJ1-3; D is possibly TRBD1 (5 bases). The germline CDR1 and CDR2 sequences are DFQATT and SNEGSKA (reference sequence). The CDR3 is 14 amino acids. Trimming shortened V by 3 bases and J by 3 bases, and 12 bases separated the two germline ends. The CDR3 coding sequence is TGCAGTGCTAGTTCAGGTCAGGGTGGAAACACCATATATTTT. Protein sequence: CSASSGQGGNTIYF.

The rearrangement links TRBV28 to TRBJ1-5; maybe TRBD1 (5 bases). CDR1 MDHEN and CDR2 SYDVKM come from the germline V gene. Trimming stripped 7 bases from V and 1 base from J, with 8 bases between. The CDR3 length is 13 residues. The CDR3 reads CASTWGSNQPQHF. The CDR3 DNA sequence: TGTGCCAGCACCTGGGGGAGCAATCAGCCCCAGCATTTT.

This clonotype was counted only a few times. This chain connects TRBV3-1 to TRBJ2-3; no clear D. V shed 1 base and J shed 5 bases, with 7 bases lying between them. The CDR3 totals 13 residues. Germline lookup yields CDR1 LGHDT and CDR2 YNNKEL (reference sequence). The CDR3, as DNA: TGTGCCAGCAGCCAAGTGAGACGAGATACGCAGTATTTT. It is translated as CASSQVRRDTQYF.

This clonotype was seen repeatedly, ten times or more. V usage is TRBV9 and J usage is TRBJ2-6; TRBD1 matches 10 bases. This CDR3 spans 20 amino acids. Germline trimming cut 3 bases from V and 1 base from J; bases unmatched to any gene: 13. Germline V gene lookup returns CDR1 SGDLS and CDR2 YYNGEE. CDR3 coding DNA: TGTGCCAGCAGCGCGCGACCTGGACAGGGGGGATATTCTGGGGCCAACGTCCTGACTTTC. Translation: CASSARPGQGGYSGANVLTF.

Points on this clonotype: Since a much larger clone is just one base distant, this may be a read error. The V call is TRBV12-5, the J call TRBJ2-3; perhaps D is TRBD1 or TRBD2 (5 bases each). The germline CDR1 and CDR2 sequences are LGHNT and FRNRAP. Trimming shortened V by 2 bases and J by 6 bases, and 15 bases separated the two germline ends. CDR3 length: 15 amino acids. The CDR3 reads CASGLCRPGRDTQYF. The CDR3 nucleotides are TGTGCTAGTGGTTTGTGCCGACCGGGGCGGGATACGCAGTATTTT. Full variable domain (outside the CDR3, taken from reference TRBV12-5 and TRBJ2-3): DARVTQTPRHKVTEMGQEVTMRCQPILGHNTVFWYRQTMMQGLELLAYFRNRAPLDDSGMPKDRFSAEMPDATLATLKIQPSEPRDSAVYFCASGLCRPGRDTQYFGPGTRLTVL.

Note on this clonotype: Germline and junction disagree at one end, which may indicate a read error. The chain employs TRBV2 and TRBJ2-7, with 13 bases fitting TRBD2. Germline loops: CDR1 SNHLY, CDR2 FYNNEI. There are 15 residues in the CDR3. The CDR3: CASSVAGTSGTPHHF. The CDR3 bases are TGTGCCAGCAGTGTGGCCGGGACTAGCGGGACTCCCCACCACTTC. Together with reference TRBV2 and TRBJ2-7, the CDR3 gives the full variable domain: EPEVTQTPSHQVTQMGQEVILRCVPISNHLYFYWYRQILGQKVEFLVSFYNNEISEKSEIFDDQFSVERPDGSNFTLKIRSTKLEDSAMYFCASSVAGTSGTPHHFGPGTRLTVT.

This clonotype was found many times. This may be a read error, as it is one base from a much larger clone. J is TRBJ2-7 and V is TRBV11-1; TRBD2 aligns across 9 bases. Germline-derived CDR1 and CDR2 are SGHAT and FQDESV (reference sequence). This CDR3 comprises 14 residues. CDR3 DNA: TGTGTCAGCAGCTTAGAGACTAGCGGCCGACAGCAGTACTTC. This codes for CVSSLETSGRQQYF.

By its share, this clonotype is medium-sized. The rearrangement links TRBV3-1 to TRBJ1-2; no reliable D call. The germline gives CDR1 LGHDT, CDR2 YNNKEL (reference sequence). V lost 4 bases and J 5 bases, leaving 8 bases between the germline ends. The CDR3 contains 12 residues. The CDR3 reads CASSLRSYGYTF. The CDR3 bases are TGTGCCAGCAGCCTCCGTTCGTATGGCTACACCTTC.

This clonotype is medium-sized within its sample. The chain carries TRBV6-1 and TRBJ2-3, with D hard to call. Germline V CDR1 and CDR2: MNHNS, SASEGT. Trimming removed 2 bases at V and 6 bases at J, with 15 bases between. The CDR3 loop spans 15 amino acids. The CDR3 here is CASSELGGDPDTQYF. The CDR3 DNA follows: TGTGCCAGCAGTGAATTGGGTGGGGATCCGGATACGCAGTATTTT.

The chain uses TRBV5-1 and TRBJ2-5; TRBD2 agrees at 8 bases. J was trimmed by 5 bases and V by 5 bases; bases with no gene match: 8. This CDR3 is built from 14 residues. The germline V gene has CDR1 SGHRS and CDR2 YFSETQ. The CDR3 nucleotides are TGCGCCAGCAGTAGGGGTAGCGGGGTCGAGACCCAGTACTTC. It yields the protein CASSRGSGVETQYF.

Sample share makes this clonotype medium-sized. The chain employs TRBV12-3 or TRBV12-4 and TRBJ1-5, with a weak D call TRBD1 (6 bases). The CDR3 length is 15 residues. V was shortened by 6 bases and J by 3 bases, with 15 bases between the two germline ends. The CDR3 region is CASSLGQPDNQPQHF. As DNA, the CDR3 is TGTGCCAGCAGCCTAGGACAGCCAGACAATCAGCCCCAGCATTTT.

This clonotype was picked up many times. V usage is TRBV7-6 and J usage is TRBJ2-7, with 7 positions matching TRBD2. With V trimmed by 1 base and J by 4 bases, 1 base remained unmatched. CDR3 length: 13 residues. The germline V gene has CDR1 SGHVS and CDR2 FNYEAQ. The CDR3 region is CASSLGGGYEQYF. Written as DNA, the CDR3 is TGTGCCAGCAGCTTAGGGGGGGGGTACGAGCAGTACTTC.

Judged by abundance, this clonotype is medium-sized. This chain connects TRBV2 to TRBJ2-7; 8 bases are a match to TRBD1. CDR3 length: 15 residues. Germline V lookup: CDR1 SNHLY, CDR2 FYNNEI. J was trimmed by 4 bases and V by 6 bases; bases with no gene match: 11. CDR3 sequence (DNA): TGTGCCAGCAGACGTGGACAGGGCAATGGTTACGAGCAGTACTTC. It codes for CASRRGQGNGYEQYF.

This clonotype was seen a handful of times. This rearrangement joins TRBV30 to TRBJ2-5, with 9 bases matching TRBD1. The CDR3 runs to 14 residues. The ends lost 2 bases at V and 5 bases at J; junction bases unmatched: 6. CDR1 and CDR2 from the germline V gene are GTSNPN and SVGIG (reference sequence). The CDR3 nucleotides are TGTGCCTGGAGTTTCGGACAGGGGTGGGAGACCCAGTACTTC. Its translation: CAWSFGQGWETQYF. The full variable domain, rest sourced from reference TRBV30 and TRBJ2-5, is SQTIHQWPATLVQPVGSPLSLECTVEGTSNPNLYWYRQAAGRGLQLLFYSVGIGQISSEVPQNLSASRPQDRQFILSSKKLLLSDSGFYLCAWSFGQGWETQYFGPGTRLLVL.

This chain joins TRBV18 and TRBJ2-5; D assignment may be TRBD1 or TRBD2 (5 bases each). Germline V gene sequence: CDR1 KGHSH, CDR2 LQKENI. Trimming shortened V by 1 base and J by 2 bases, and 11 bases separated the two germline ends. This CDR3 has 15 residues. CDR3 DNA: TGTGCCAGCTCACCACGGGGACGGACACAAGAGACCCAGTACTTC. Amino acids: CASSPRGRTQETQYF.

This chain connects TRBV20-1 to TRBJ1-6; TRBD1 matches at 9 bases. After removal of 5 bases from V and 6 bases from J, the junction contained 5 bases not matched to a gene. In germline, CDR1 is DFQATT, CDR2 SNEGSKA (reference sequence). The CDR3 consists of 14 residues. CDR3 nucleotides: TGCAGTGCTCTACAGGGGGCGCGTAATTCACCCCTCCACTTT. This codes for CSALQGARNSPLHF.

There are many counts of this clonotype. The CDR3 protein is CSAPGVGTDTQYF. In DNA, the CDR3 is TGCAGTGCTCCGGGGGTCGGCACAGATACGCAGTATTTT. The V and J genes are TRBV20-1 and TRBJ2-3; maybe TRBD2 (6 bases). Trimming left V 5 bases short and J 1 base short, with 10 bases between. Germline-derived CDR1 and CDR2 are DFQATT and SNEGSKA (reference sequence). The CDR3 consists of 13 residues.

Worth noting for this clonotype: This may be a read error: a much more frequent sequence differs by one nucleotide. The chain couples TRBV12-3 or TRBV12-4 to TRBJ2-3; D may correspond to TRBD1 or TRBD2 (5 bases each). Trimming shortened V by 1 base and J by 2 bases, and 13 bases separated the two germline ends. The CDR3 extends over 16 amino acids. CDR3 protein: CASSLVGERVTDTQYF. Written as DNA, the CDR3 is TGTGCCAGCAGTTTAGTGGGGGAGAGGGTCACAGATACGCAGTATTTT.

Turning to this clonotype: A much larger clone differs from this one at a single base, so this may be a read error. The chain carries TRBV9 and TRBJ2-7; D remains unclear. The germline V and J ends were trimmed by 6 bases and 0 bases, with 13 bases remaining between them. The CDR3 runs to 14 residues. The germline V gene encodes CDR1 SGDLS and CDR2 YYNGEE. CDR3: CASIVGEPSYEQYF. The CDR3 nucleotides are TGTGCCAGCATCGTGGGTGAGCCCTCCTACGAGCAGTACTTC.